This T cell receptor (beta chain) was sequenced during a study of blood T cell repertoires in COVID-19. Across the study: Sites across the United States, Italy and Spain contributed samples from acute and convalescent COVID-19.

There are 15 residues in the CDR3. Germline-derived CDR1 and CDR2 are MNHEY and SMNVEV (reference sequence). The trim removed 5 bases at V and 1 base at J, leaving 5 bases unmatched. Assay used: immunoSEQ multiplex PCR; TCRdb lists only in-frame clones, some missing. The sample includes over 60,000 clones, 86% seen only once; the top ten take under 13%. The source is a man between 65 and 85 years old with active or convalescent COVID-19. The genes are TRBV27 and TRBJ2-5; 9 bases are a match to TRBD1. Sequenced input: peripheral blood. The CDR3 DNA is TGTGCCAGCAGTGGGACAGGGACCCCCCAAGAGACCCAGTACTTC. Translated, it gives CASSGTGTPQETQYF.